The entry below describes one T cell receptor (beta chain). Single viable CD3+CD4+CD8-CD45RO+ cells were sorted as the memory CD4+ T cells. Donors' CMV status reflects serum IgG against pp150, pp28, p38, p52. These data are taken from a study of memory CD4+ T cells and cytomegalovirus serostatus. Study processing details: After removing out-of-frame reads, around 2,000,000 distinct TCRbeta sequences remained. Sequencing was performed with immunoSEQ multiplex PCR; in TCRdb, only in-frame clones are kept and a portion is missing. That table supplies the V and J calls and clone size; D and trimming were determined from the DNA. Among tens of thousands of clones listed, less than 80% were seen once. This CDR3 contains 15 residues. CDR1 and CDR2 from the germline V gene are MGHRA and YSYEKL. The trim removed 3 bases at V and 4 bases at J, leaving 8 bases unmatched.

This receptor was obtained from an adult in good health and CMV-seronegative. The chain recombines TRBV4-1 with TRBJ1-1, with 7 bases identical to TRBD1. Specimen: memory CD4+ T cells from blood. The CDR3 here is CASSQGFTGATEAFF. The DNA for the CDR3 is TGCGCCAGCAGCCAGGGCTTCACAGGGGCCACTGAAGCTTTCTTT.